The 29 T cell receptor beta chains given below trace back to one sample, sequenced in a study of blood T cell repertoires in COVID-19. The data were produced by immunoSEQ multiplex PCR, yet TCRdb's version contains in-frame clones alone and is incomplete. The sample includes 70,000 or so clones, 80% to 90% seen only once; the top ten take roughly 10%. Sequenced: peripheral blood. Source of these receptors: a man aged 65 to 79 with active or convalescent COVID-19.

The gene calls are TRBV18 and TRBJ2-1; 10 nucleotides match TRBD2. Trimming at V came to 2 bases and at J to 6 bases, leaving 4 bases not matched to a gene. The CDR3 has 15 amino acids. Germline CDR1 is KGHSH and CDR2 is LQKENI. CDR3 loop: CASSPLAGGTNEQFF. DNA of the CDR3: TGTGCCAGCTCACCATTAGCGGGAGGTACCAATGAGCAGTTCTTC. Looking up the rest from reference TRBV18 and TRBJ2-1 gives the full variable domain: NAGVMQNPRHLVRRRGQEARLRCSPMKGHSHVYWYRQLPEEGLKFMVYLQKENIIDESGMPKERFSAEFPKEGPSILRIQQVVRGDSAAYFCASSPLAGGTNEQFFGPGTRLTVL.

The rearrangement joins TRBV3-1 (or the pseudogene TRBV3-2) to TRBJ1-6; the match to TRBD1 covers 7 bases. After removal of 1 base from V and 10 bases from J, the junction contained 4 bases not matched to a gene. Per germline, CDR1 LGHDT and CDR2 YNNKEL (reference sequence). The CDR3 length is 14 residues. The CDR3 DNA follows: TGTGCCAGCAGCCAAGGAACAGGGGTCTCACCCCTCCACTTT. The encoded protein is CASSQGTGVSPLHF.

The rearrangement links TRBV18 to TRBJ1-1, with TRBD1 matching over 9 bases. The CDR3 spans 16 residues. After removal of 0 bases from V and 1 base from J, the junction contained 3 bases not matched to a gene. From germline, CDR1 is KGHSH and CDR2 LQKENI. The CDR3 protein is CASSPPWDRENTEAFF. DNA of the CDR3: TGTGCCAGCTCACCACCGTGGGACAGGGAGAACACTGAAGCTTTCTTT. Based on the CDR3 plus reference TRBV18 and TRBJ1-1, the full variable domain is NAGVMQNPRHLVRRRGQEARLRCSPMKGHSHVYWYRQLPEEGLKFMVYLQKENIIDESGMPKERFSAEFPKEGPSILRIQQVVRGDSAAYFCASSPPWDRENTEAFFGQGTRLTVV.

The chain employs TRBV7-2 and TRBJ2-1, with D perhaps matching TRBD2 (6 bases). The CDR3 runs to 17 residues. V lost 3 bases and J 4 bases, leaving 19 bases between the germline ends. CDR1 is SGHTA and CDR2 is FQGNSA in the germline V gene. The CDR3 is CASSFRRRSGVYNEQFF. The CDR3 DNA reads as TGTGCCAGCAGCTTCCGCCGGCGGTCGGGGGTATACAATGAGCAGTTCTTC.

The genes are TRBV28 and TRBJ1-5; D not certain. This CDR3 contains 13 residues. Germline assignment: CDR1 MDHEN and CDR2 SYDVKM. V was shortened by 6 bases and J by 0 bases, with 6 bases between the two germline ends. CDR3 in DNA: TGTGCCAGCAGCCCCTATAGCAATCAGCCCCAGCATTTT. It is translated as CASSPYSNQPQHF.

The CDR3 is CAWSVRRSFLETQYF. The CDR3 DNA follows: TGTGCCTGGAGTGTACGAAGGAGCTTTCTGGAGACCCAGTACTTC. V usage is TRBV30 and J usage is TRBJ2-5; D ambiguous. This CDR3 is built from 15 residues. Per germline, CDR1 GTSNPN and CDR2 SVGIG (reference sequence). V lost 0 bases and J 5 bases, leaving 16 bases between the germline ends.

The CDR3 DNA reads as TGCAGCGTGGTGCGACAGGCTCAAGAGACCCAGTACTTC. This gives the protein CSVVRQAQETQYF. This chain connects TRBV29-1 to TRBJ2-5; D may be TRBD1 (6 bases). Trimming left V 6 bases short and J 2 bases short, with 13 bases between. Germline V CDR1 and CDR2: SQVTM, ANQGSEA. The CDR3 is 13 residues long.

The chain links TRBV11-1 to TRBJ2-1; D possibly corresponds to TRBD2 (6 bases). The CDR3 length is 16 residues. Germline-derived CDR1 and CDR2 are SGHAT and FQDESV (reference sequence). V shed 2 bases and J shed 4 bases, with 15 bases lying between them. The CDR3 reads CASSLKGLGTYNEQFF. The DNA of the CDR3 is TGTGCCAGCAGCTTAAAGGGACTCGGAACTTACAATGAGCAGTTCTTC.

The chain is built from TRBV2 and TRBJ2-2, with 11 bases identical to TRBD2. The CDR3 covers 16 residues. Germline values: CDR1 SNHLY, CDR2 FYNNEI. Trimming took 3 bases from V and 2 from J; bases not matched to a gene: 2. The CDR3 loop reads CASSDLAGGNTGELFF. The CDR3 DNA reads as TGTGCCAGCAGTGATCTAGCGGGAGGAAACACCGGGGAGCTGTTTTTT.

The chain couples TRBV5-1 to TRBJ2-1, with a weak D call TRBD2 (5 bases). V lost 2 bases and J lost 12, with 15 bases in between. The CDR3 covers 13 residues. From germline, CDR1 is SGHRS and CDR2 YFSETQ. The CDR3 is CASSFDKYGGQFF. The CDR3 DNA follows: TGCGCCAGCAGCTTCGACAAATACGGAGGGCAGTTCTTC.

This chain uses TRBV6-4 with TRBJ1-5; maybe TRBD1 (5 bases). This CDR3 is built from 15 residues. Germline CDR1 and CDR2: MRHNA and SNTAGT. V dropped 7 bases and J dropped 0 bases, with 13 bases sitting between them. CDR3 sequence (DNA): TGTGCCAGCAAGGGGCGGATTTATAGCAATCAGCCCCAGCATTTT. It yields the protein CASKGRIYSNQPQHF.

The chain links TRBV6-6 to TRBJ1-1, with D possibly being TRBD1 (6 bases). Trimming stripped 6 bases from V and 1 base from J, with 12 bases between. Germline loops: CDR1 MNHNY, CDR2 SVGAGI (reference sequence). The CDR3 totals 14 residues. Here the CDR3 DNA reads TGTGCCAGCAGCCTGAACAGGGCGAACACTGAAGCTTTCTTT. It is translated as CASSLNRANTEAFF.

J is TRBJ1-2 and V is TRBV18; D is possibly TRBD1 (5 bases). The V gene's germline CDR1 is KGHSH and CDR2 LQKENI. V lost 3 bases to trimming and J lost 4 bases, with 15 bases between them. The CDR3 loop spans 15 amino acids. The DNA for the CDR3 is TGTGCCAGCTCACCGGATCCGGGGGTGCGCTATGGCTACACCTTC. Its translation: CASSPDPGVRYGYTF. Full variable domain (missing parts from reference TRBV18 and TRBJ1-2): NAGVMQNPRHLVRRRGQEARLRCSPMKGHSHVYWYRQLPEEGLKFMVYLQKENIIDESGMPKERFSAEFPKEGPSILRIQQVVRGDSAAYFCASSPDPGVRYGYTFGSGTRLTVV.

The gene calls are TRBV27 and TRBJ1-6; D not resolved. V lost 1 base and J lost 0, with 7 bases in between. Germline V gene data show CDR1 as MNHEY and CDR2 as SMNVEV (reference sequence). The CDR3 spans 16 residues. The CDR3 loop reads CASSLFPSSYNSPLHF. CDR3 nucleotide sequence: TGTGCCAGCAGTTTATTTCCGAGCTCCTATAATTCACCCCTCCACTTT.

This clone was detected only a few times. The chain has TRBV11-3 and TRBJ2-2, with D perhaps matching TRBD2 (6 bases). The germline V gene encodes CDR1 SGHNT and CDR2 YENEEA. V gave up 1 base and J gave up 7 bases, with 13 bases separating them. This CDR3 comprises 15 residues. Written as DNA, the CDR3 is TGTGCCAGCAGCTTAGTAGGAGGGGATGGCGGGGAGCTGTTTTTT. Protein sequence: CASSLVGGDGGELFF.

The chain joins TRBV18 to TRBJ1-2, with 9 bases matching TRBD1. Germline V lookup: CDR1 KGHSH, CDR2 LQKENI. This CDR3 comprises 15 residues. V lost 3 bases and J lost 4; bases outside the gene matches: 6. CDR3 sequence (DNA): TGTGCCAGCTCACCCTCCTCGACAGGGGGCTATGGCTACACCTTC. Protein: CASSPSSTGGYGYTF.

The chain uses TRBV3-1 (or the pseudogene TRBV3-2) and TRBJ1-2; 8 positions match TRBD1. V shed 1 base, J shed 6 bases, and the junction held 7 bases outside the gene matches. CDR1 is LGHDT and CDR2 is YNNKEL in the germline V gene (reference sequence). The CDR3 has 15 amino acids. This chain's CDR3 is CASSQVLVRGHGYTF. Written as DNA, the CDR3 is TGTGCCAGCAGCCAAGTTTTGGTCAGGGGGCATGGCTACACCTTC.

In its sample, this clone was seen a few times. V and J are TRBV6-4 and TRBJ2-1; 7 bases are a match to TRBD2. Germline V gene data show CDR1 as MRHNA and CDR2 as SNTAGT. After removal of 0 bases from V and 4 bases from J, the junction contained 3 bases not matched to a gene. The CDR3 consists of 15 residues. CDR3 sequence reads: CASSDSAGDYNEQFF. For the CDR3, the DNA is TGTGCCAGCAGTGACTCTGCGGGAGATTACAATGAGCAGTTCTTC.

This clone showed up just once. The chain recombines TRBV6-5 with TRBJ1-2; possible D gene TRBD1, 6 bases. Germline assignment: CDR1 MNHEY and CDR2 SVGAGI. V shed 8 bases and J shed 5 bases, with 9 bases lying between them. The CDR3 spans 11 residues. Here the CDR3 DNA reads TGTGCCAGCGGACAGATGTATGGCTACACCTTC. This codes for CASGQMYGYTF.

The CDR3 nucleotides read TGTGCCAGCAGCTTAGTATTGGGACAGGGTGCAGATACGCAGTATTTT. Its protein product is CASSLVLGQGADTQYF. The J gene is TRBJ2-3, the V gene TRBV7-2, with TRBD1 matching 9 bases. The germline gives CDR1 SGHTA, CDR2 FQGNSA. The V and J ends lost 1 base and 4 bases, in that order; junction bases with no gene match: 6. The CDR3 spans 16 residues.

This rearrangement joins TRBV30 to TRBJ2-2; D not certain. V was clipped by 0 bases and J by 4 bases, with 6 bases between them. CDR1 is GTSNPN, CDR2 SVGIG, per germline (reference sequence). This CDR3 has 13 residues. The chain's CDR3 is CAWSVLVTGELFF. CDR3 sequence (DNA): TGTGCCTGGAGTGTACTGGTCACCGGGGAGCTGTTTTTT.

CDR3 sequence: CASSQDRSYEQYF. Written as DNA, the CDR3 is TGCGCCAGCAGCCAGGACAGGTCCTACGAGCAGTACTTC. The chain links TRBV4-3 to TRBJ2-7; TRBD1 aligns across 7 bases. CDR1 and CDR2 (germline): LGHNA, YSLEER. Trimming cost V 3 bases and J 1 base; bases outside gene matches: 0. There are 13 residues in the CDR3.

V is TRBV28 and J is TRBJ2-6; TRBD1 is a possible D gene (6 bases). The CDR3 runs 18 residues. Germline V lookup: CDR1 MDHEN, CDR2 SYDVKM. Between the trimmed V and J ends, which lost 6 bases and 1 base, there was a span of 19 bases. The CDR3 is CASSKPGHSPSGANVLTF. The CDR3, as DNA: TGTGCCAGCAGCAAACCGGGACACTCGCCATCTGGGGCCAACGTCCTGACTTTC.

This clone was found once. This chain joins TRBV7-6 and TRBJ2-7; D may be TRBD2 (6 bases). CDR1 is SGHVS, CDR2 FNYEAQ, per germline. V lost 1 base, J lost 7 bases, and 14 bases lay in between. This CDR3 spans 14 amino acids. The CDR3 sequence is CASSLEGGKGEQYF. DNA for the CDR3: TGTGCCAGCAGCTTAGAGGGCGGGAAGGGTGAGCAGTACTTC.

This chain connects TRBV11-1 to TRBJ2-7; tentative D call: TRBD1 (7 bases). CDR1 is SGHAT, CDR2 FQDESV, per germline (reference sequence). V was pared by 5 bases and J by 4 bases, with 18 bases between. The length of the CDR3 is 15 residues. The CDR3 coding sequence is TGTGCCAGCAGCCCGCGGGAAGGGGGCTCGTACGAGCAGTACTTC. Protein product: CASSPREGGSYEQYF.

This clone appeared once. The V and J genes are TRBV29-1 and TRBJ2-5, with D maybe TRBD1 (5 bases). The CDR3 has 14 amino acids. Per germline, CDR1 SQVTM and CDR2 ANQGSEA. The ends were cut back, 3 bases at V and 1 base at J, with 12 bases in the middle. The DNA for the CDR3 is TGCAGCGTTGAGGCAGGGTCGCGCCAAGAGACCCAGTACTTC. Protein sequence: CSVEAGSRQETQYF.

V usage is TRBV6-6 and J usage is TRBJ2-1; D ambiguous. The germline V gene has CDR1 MNHNY and CDR2 SVGAGI (reference sequence). This CDR3 has 13 amino acids. The V end lost 2 bases, the J end lost 6 bases, and 8 bases lay between the germline ends. CDR3 loop: CASSYVPINEQFF. The CDR3, as DNA: TGTGCCAGCAGTTACGTCCCAATCAATGAGCAGTTCTTC.

The chain carries TRBV19 and TRBJ2-1; the D gene is possibly TRBD1 (5 bases). V lost 5 bases, J lost 3 bases, and 11 bases lay in between. Germline CDR1 LNHDA, CDR2 SQIVND (reference sequence). The CDR3 extends over 14 amino acids. The CDR3 coding sequence is TGTGCCAGTAGTCGACAGACCATCTACAATGAGCAGTTCTTC. This sequence encodes CASSRQTIYNEQFF.

In this sample, this clone turned up many times. The chain employs TRBV7-9 and TRBJ1-1, with TRBD1 as a possible D gene (5 bases). Trimming cost V 4 bases and J 4 bases, with 13 bases left between them. The CDR3 length is 14 residues. CDR1 is SEHNR and CDR2 is FQNEAQ in the germline V gene (reference sequence). The CDR3 sequence is CASSSEGVSTEAFF. In DNA, the CDR3 is TGTGCCAGCAGCTCCGAAGGGGTTAGCACTGAAGCTTTCTTT.